This T cell receptor (beta chain) was found in a study of blood T cell repertoires in COVID-19. At the level of the study: COVID-19 samples collected from the United States, Italy and Spain covered acute and convalescent phases. In each case, the material was cDNA or gDNA derived from T cells, B-cell-depleted T cells, or PBMCs.

Original processing methods: Reference gene primer amplification yielded estimated nucleated cell counts. Using immunoSEQ multiplex PCR, the repertoire was profiled, and TCRdb retains in-frame clones only, with some absent. That table is the source of V, J and clone size, and D and trimming were worked out from the DNA. The table lists roughly 320,000 clones, over 80% of them singletons. Seattle participants joined during active infection and were tracked over time. The CDR3 loop spans 14 amino acids. CDR1 and CDR2 from the germline V gene are LGHDT and YNNKEL (reference sequence). With V trimmed by 4 bases and J by 5 bases, 6 bases remained unmatched.

This chain joins TRBV3-1 (or the pseudogene TRBV3-2) and TRBJ1-1; 8 nucleotides align to TRBD1. Sequenced: peripheral blood. This TCR came from a woman aged 45-60 years with COVID-19, enrolled during active disease. As DNA, the CDR3 is TGTGCCAGCAGCCTACAGGGGGTCGGGACTGAAGCTTTCTTT. Translation: CASSLQGVGTEAFF.